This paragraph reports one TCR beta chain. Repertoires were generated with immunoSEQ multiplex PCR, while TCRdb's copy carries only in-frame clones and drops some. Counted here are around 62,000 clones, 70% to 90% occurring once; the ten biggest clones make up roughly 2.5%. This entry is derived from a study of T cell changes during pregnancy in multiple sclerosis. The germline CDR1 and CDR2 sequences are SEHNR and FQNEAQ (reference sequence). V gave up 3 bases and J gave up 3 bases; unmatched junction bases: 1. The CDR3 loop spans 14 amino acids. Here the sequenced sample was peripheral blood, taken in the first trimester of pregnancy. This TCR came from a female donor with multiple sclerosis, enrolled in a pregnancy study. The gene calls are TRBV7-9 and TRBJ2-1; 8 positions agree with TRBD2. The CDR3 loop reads CASSFSGNYNEQFF. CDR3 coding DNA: TGTGCCAGCAGCTTTAGCGGGAACTACAATGAGCAGTTCTTC.